A single T cell receptor (beta chain) is shown here with its context. As yet, its antigen is unknown. The sample belongs to a study of shared clonotypes between healthy human individuals. In the study overall: For every donor, three CD4 naive, three CD4 memory, two CD8 naive and one CD8 memory plates were used.

Sequencing used immunoSEQ multiplex PCR; TCRdb keeps in-frame clones, though not all of them. The sample contains about 2.4 million clones, more than 80% of which appear only once. Study observations and caveats: The rarefaction results pointed to incomplete sorted-subset sequencing despite large depth.

This CDR3 contains 13 residues. Germline V CDR1 and CDR2: MNHNS, SASEGT. V lost 10 bases to trimming and J lost 1 base; unmatched junction nucleotides: 6. CD45RA-negative memory and CD45RA+ naive subsets were split from the CD4+ cells. The sequencing input was naive CD4+ T cells sorted from blood. Sample subset: CD45RA+ positively selected. The genes are TRBV6-1 and TRBJ1-1, with 7 bases identical to TRBD1. The clonotype originates from a man younger than 35 in good health. The chain's CDR3 is CAIPTGKNTEAFF. The DNA for the CDR3 is TGTGCCATACCGACAGGGAAGAACACTGAAGCTTTCTTT.